This T cell receptor (beta chain) was sequenced for a study (dated by TCRdb to between 2014 and 2017). General notes on the study: The study examined whether tumor-infiltrating Tregs in breast cancer are drawn from blood Tregs or arise in situ by conversion from other CD4+ T cell subsets.

Regarding this clonotype: Its antigen remains unidentified. Base qualities are not at hand, and no much larger clone is one base apart.

The paper's findings and limits, for the study overall: The validation in the larger cohort was limited to a single TCR beta V-J rearrangement instead of whole repertoires. The greatest overlap of tumor-infiltrating Treg TCR alpha and beta sequences was observed with tumor naive CD4+ T cells, followed by blood naive CD4+ T cells. Tumor memory CD4+ T cell TCR gene usage clustered with blood and lymph node memory CD4+ cells and lymph node naive CD4+ cells.

Full-length TCR variable regions were amplified by 5' RACE PCR with constant-region reverse primers, and semi-nested PCR with Nested Universal Primer A was subsequently performed. Using the ReliaPrep RNA Cell Miniprep System, total RNA was extracted, and the SMARTer RACE 5'/3' Kit was then used to reverse transcribe the RNA into 5'RACE-ready cDNA. An Illumina MiSeq was used to sequence the full-length TCR alpha and beta libraries, which had been barcoded with multiplex adaptors. Per the authors' processing: For each of nine subset-tissue groups, sequencing data from the five patients were combined, and the groups were compared by unsupervised clustering of TCR gene usage. The Morisita-Horn index was used to calculate repertoire similarity, with shared sequences weighted according to their contribution to each repertoire. The raw public data were reprocessed by TCRdb itself: fastp quality trimming at Q25, MiXCR clonotype calling, in-frame beta chains only. Entries that share a CDR3 protein sequence are merged under the most common genes and DNA. These V and J calls rely on TCRdb rather than the paper's analysis. The sample table contains 10,000 to 15,000 distinct CDR3 sequences; only one count was recorded for more than 20% of them. The ten largest clones take up approximately 3% of the sample.

The Miltenyi Naive CD4+ T Cell Isolation kit was used to purify naive CD4+ T cells, and Tregs were depleted with CD25 microbeads. Tregs, naive and memory CD4+ T cells from tumor, blood and ipsilateral draining lymph nodes of a handful of breast cancer patients underwent full-length TCR alpha and beta sequencing. Ficoll density gradient centrifugation was used to isolate mononuclear cells from lymph nodes or from roughly 51 ml of peripheral blood. A purity exceeding 90% was confirmed by FACS for the sorted cell populations. The receptor was derived from a female donor with breast cancer. Material for sequencing was naive CD4+ T cells sorted from blood. Read against the paper, the sample's cell subset or site label means: naive CD4+ T cells, CD4+CD45RA+CD25-.

The CDR3 protein: CASSQEDLAHEQFF. The DNA reads as follows: TGTGCCAGCAGCCAGGAAGATCTAGCCCATGAGCAGTTCTTC. The sequence links TRBV4-2 to TRBJ2-1, and possibly TRBD2, on 5 matching bases. From the cysteine through the phenylalanine, the CDR3 covers 14 amino acids. The DNA shown is the 42-base CDR3, in frame from base 1. The junction shows trimming of 3 bases on V and 8 bases on J, plus 14 bases between the germline ends. The germline V gene provides CDR1 LGHNA and CDR2 YNFKEQ.